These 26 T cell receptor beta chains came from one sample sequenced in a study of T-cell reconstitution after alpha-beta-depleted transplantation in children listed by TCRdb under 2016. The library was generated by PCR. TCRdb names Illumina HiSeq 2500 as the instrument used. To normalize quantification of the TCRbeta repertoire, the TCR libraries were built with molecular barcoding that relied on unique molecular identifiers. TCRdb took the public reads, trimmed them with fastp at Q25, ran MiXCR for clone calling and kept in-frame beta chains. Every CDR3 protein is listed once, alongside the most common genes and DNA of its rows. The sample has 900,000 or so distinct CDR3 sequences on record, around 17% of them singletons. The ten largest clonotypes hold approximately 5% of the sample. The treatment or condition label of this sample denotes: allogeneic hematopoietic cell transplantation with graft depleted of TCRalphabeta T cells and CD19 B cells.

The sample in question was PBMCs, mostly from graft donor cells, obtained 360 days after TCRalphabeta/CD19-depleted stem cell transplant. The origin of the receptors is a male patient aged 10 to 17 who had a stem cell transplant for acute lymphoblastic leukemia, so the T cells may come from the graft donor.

The DNA for the CDR3 is TGTGCCAGCAGCGTAGACAGCTACAATGAGCAGTTCTTC. As protein: CASSVDSYNEQFF. This chain connects TRBV9 to TRBJ2-1; D gene uncertain. The germline CDR1 and CDR2 sequences are SGDLS and YYNGEE. The germline V and J ends were trimmed by 0 bases and 3 bases, with 4 bases remaining between them. This CDR3 has 13 amino acids.

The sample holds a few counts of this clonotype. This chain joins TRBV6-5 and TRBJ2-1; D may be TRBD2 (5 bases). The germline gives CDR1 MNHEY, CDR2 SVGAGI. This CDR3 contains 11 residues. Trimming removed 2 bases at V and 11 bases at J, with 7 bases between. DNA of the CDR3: TGTGCCAGCAGTTACACGGGGAAGCAGTTCTTC. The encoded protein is CASSYTGKQFF.

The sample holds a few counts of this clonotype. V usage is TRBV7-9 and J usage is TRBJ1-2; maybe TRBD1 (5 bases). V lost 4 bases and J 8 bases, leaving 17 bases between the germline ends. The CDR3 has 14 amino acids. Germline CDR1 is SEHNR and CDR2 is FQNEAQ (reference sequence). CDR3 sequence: CASSSLTVAGGYTF. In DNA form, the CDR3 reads TGTGCCAGCAGCTCGTTGACAGTGGCGGGGGGCTACACCTTC.

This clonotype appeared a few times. The CDR3 loop is CASSLVFGGAAKNIQYF. CDR3 bases: TGTGCCAGCAGCTTAGTTTTTGGAGGGGCGGCCAAAAACATTCAGTACTTC. The chain joins TRBV7-2 to TRBJ2-4; D is perhaps TRBD2 (6 bases). Germline V gene lookup returns CDR1 SGHTA and CDR2 FQGNSA. The length of the CDR3 is 17 residues. The germline V and J ends were trimmed by 1 base and 1 base, with 14 bases remaining between them.

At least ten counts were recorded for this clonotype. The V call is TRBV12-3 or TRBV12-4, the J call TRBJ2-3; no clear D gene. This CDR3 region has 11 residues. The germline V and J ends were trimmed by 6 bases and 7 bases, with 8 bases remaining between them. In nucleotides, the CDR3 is TGTGCCAGCAGCCGGGCAAATACGCAGTATTTT. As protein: CASSRANTQYF.

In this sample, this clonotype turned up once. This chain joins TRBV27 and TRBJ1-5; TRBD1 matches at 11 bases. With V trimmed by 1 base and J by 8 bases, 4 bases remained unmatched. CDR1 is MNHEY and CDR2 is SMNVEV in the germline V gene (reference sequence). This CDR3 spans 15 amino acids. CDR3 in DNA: TGTGCCAGCAGTTTATGGGGGACAGGGGGGGAGCCCCAGCATTTT. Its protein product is CASSLWGTGGEPQHF.

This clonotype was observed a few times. CDR3 amino acids: CASSLGTSGSEGTDTQYF. The DNA of the CDR3 is TGCGCCAGCAGCTTGGGGACTAGCGGGAGTGAGGGGACAGATACGCAGTATTTT. V usage is TRBV5-1 and J usage is TRBJ2-3, with TRBD2 matching 13 bases. The CDR3 contains 18 residues. Germline CDR1 SGHRS, CDR2 YFSETQ. The J segment lost 3 bases and the V segment lost 0 bases, leaving 7 bases of the junction unmatched.

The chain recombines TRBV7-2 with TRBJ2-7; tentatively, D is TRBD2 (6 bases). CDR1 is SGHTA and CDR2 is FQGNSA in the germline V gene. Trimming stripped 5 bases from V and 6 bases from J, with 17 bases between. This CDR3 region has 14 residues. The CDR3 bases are TGTGCCAGCAGCCAAACCGGGAGCTGGGGCGAGCAGTACTTC. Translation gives CASSQTGSWGEQYF. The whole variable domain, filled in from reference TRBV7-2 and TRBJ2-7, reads GAGVSQSPSNKVTEKGKDVELRCDPISGHTALYWYRQSLGQGLEFLIYFQGNSAPDKSGLPSDRFSAERTGGSVSTLTIQRTQQEDSAVYLCASSQTGSWGEQYFGPGTRLTVT.

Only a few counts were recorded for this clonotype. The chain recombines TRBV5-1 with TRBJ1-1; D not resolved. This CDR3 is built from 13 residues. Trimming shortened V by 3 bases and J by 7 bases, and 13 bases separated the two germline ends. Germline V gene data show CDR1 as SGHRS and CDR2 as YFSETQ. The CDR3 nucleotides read TGCGCCAGCAGCTCCCTTGGTGGTATTGAAGCTTTCTTT. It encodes CASSSLGGIEAFF. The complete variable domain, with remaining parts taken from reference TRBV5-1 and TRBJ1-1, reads KAGVTQTPRYLIKTRGQQVTLSCSPISGHRSVSWYQQTPGQGLQFLFEYFSETQRNKGNFPGRFSGRQFSNSRSEMNVSTLELGDSALYLCASSSLGGIEAFFGQGTRLTVV.

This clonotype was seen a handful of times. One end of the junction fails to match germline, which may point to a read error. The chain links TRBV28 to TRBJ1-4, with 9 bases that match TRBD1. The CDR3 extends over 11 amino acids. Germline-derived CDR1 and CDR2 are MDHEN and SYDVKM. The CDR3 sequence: CASRSGTGSSF. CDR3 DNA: TGTGCCAGCAGGTCCGGGACAGGGAGTTCTTTT.

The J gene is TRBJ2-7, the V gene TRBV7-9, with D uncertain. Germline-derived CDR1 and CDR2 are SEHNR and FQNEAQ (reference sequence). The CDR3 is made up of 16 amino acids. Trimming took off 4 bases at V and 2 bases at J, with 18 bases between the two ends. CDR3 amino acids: CASSSQADSEAYEQYF. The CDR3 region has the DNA TGTGCCAGCAGCTCCCAGGCAGATTCCGAGGCCTACGAGCAGTACTTC.

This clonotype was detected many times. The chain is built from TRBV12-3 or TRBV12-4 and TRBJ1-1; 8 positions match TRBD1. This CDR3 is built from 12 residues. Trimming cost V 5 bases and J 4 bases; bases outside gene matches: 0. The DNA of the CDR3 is TGTGCCAGCAGTACAGGGGGCACTGAAGCTTTCTTT. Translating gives CASSTGGTEAFF.

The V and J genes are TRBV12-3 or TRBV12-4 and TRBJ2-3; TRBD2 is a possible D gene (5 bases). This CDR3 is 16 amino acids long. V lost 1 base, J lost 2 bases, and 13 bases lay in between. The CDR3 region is CASSLGRWRTTDTQYF. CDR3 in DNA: TGTGCCAGCAGTTTAGGGAGATGGAGGACCACAGATACGCAGTATTTT.

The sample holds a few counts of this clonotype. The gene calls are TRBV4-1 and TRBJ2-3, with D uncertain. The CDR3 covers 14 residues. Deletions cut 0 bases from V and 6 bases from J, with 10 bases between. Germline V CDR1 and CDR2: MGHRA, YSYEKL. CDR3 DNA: TGCGCCAGCAGCCAAGAAAGGCCGGCTGATACGCAGTATTTT. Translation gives CASSQERPADTQYF.

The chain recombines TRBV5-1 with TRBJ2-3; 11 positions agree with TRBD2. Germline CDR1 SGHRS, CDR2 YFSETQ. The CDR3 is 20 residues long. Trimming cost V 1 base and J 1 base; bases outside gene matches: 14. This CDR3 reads CASSLRLAGGPSPGTDTQYF. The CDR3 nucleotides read TGCGCCAGCAGCTTGAGGCTAGCGGGAGGTCCCTCCCCCGGCACAGATACGCAGTATTTT.

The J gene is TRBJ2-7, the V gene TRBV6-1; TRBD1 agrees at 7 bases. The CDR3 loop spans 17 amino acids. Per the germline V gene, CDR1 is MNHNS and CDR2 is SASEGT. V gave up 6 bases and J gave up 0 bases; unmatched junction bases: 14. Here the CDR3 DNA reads TGTGCCAGCAGGCCCGACAGGGTCACTCTTATCTCCTACGAGCAGTACTTC. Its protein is CASRPDRVTLISYEQYF.

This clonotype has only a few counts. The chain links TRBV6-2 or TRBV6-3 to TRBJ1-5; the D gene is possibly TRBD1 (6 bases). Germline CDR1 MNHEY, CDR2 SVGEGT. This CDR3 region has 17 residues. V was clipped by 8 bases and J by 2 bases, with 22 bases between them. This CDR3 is CASSMIPGGAGNQPQHF. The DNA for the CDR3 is TGTGCCAGCTCTATGATCCCCGGGGGCGCGGGCAATCAGCCCCAGCATTTT.

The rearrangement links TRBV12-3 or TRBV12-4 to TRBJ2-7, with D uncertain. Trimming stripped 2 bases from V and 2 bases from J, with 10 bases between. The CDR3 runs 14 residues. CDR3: CASSLFSDTYEQYF. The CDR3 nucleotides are TGTGCCAGCAGTTTATTCAGCGACACCTACGAGCAGTACTTC.

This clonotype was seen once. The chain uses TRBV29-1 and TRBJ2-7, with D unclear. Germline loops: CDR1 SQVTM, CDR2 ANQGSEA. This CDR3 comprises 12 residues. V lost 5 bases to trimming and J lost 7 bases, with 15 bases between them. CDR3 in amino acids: CSVSYSTEEQYF. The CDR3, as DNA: TGCAGCGTTTCCTACTCCACGGAGGAGCAGTACTTC.

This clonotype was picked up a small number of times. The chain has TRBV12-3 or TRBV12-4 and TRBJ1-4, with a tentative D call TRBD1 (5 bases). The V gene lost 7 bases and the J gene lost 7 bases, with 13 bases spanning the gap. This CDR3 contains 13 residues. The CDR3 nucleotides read TGTGCCAGCAATGAGGGGTTATCTGAAAAACTGTTTTTT. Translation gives CASNEGLSEKLFF.

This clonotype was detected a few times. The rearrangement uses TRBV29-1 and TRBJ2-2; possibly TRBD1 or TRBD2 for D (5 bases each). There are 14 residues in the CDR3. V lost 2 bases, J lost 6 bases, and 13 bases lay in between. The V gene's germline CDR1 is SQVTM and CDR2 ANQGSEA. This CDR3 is CSVESTRGAGELFF. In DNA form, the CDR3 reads TGCAGCGTTGAAAGTACTAGGGGCGCCGGGGAGCTGTTTTTT.

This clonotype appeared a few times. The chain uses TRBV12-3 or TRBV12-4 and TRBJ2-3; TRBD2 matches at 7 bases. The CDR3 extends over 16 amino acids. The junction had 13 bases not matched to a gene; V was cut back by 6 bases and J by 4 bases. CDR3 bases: TGTGCCAGCAGATCCTCCTGGCGGGAGCGGGCAGATACGCAGTATTTT. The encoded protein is CASRSSWRERADTQYF.

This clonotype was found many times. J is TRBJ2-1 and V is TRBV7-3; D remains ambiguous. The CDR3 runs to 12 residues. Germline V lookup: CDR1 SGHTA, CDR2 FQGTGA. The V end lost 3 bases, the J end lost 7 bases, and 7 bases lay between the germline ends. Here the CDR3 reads CASSFGRNEQFF. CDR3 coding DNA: TGTGCCAGCAGCTTCGGTCGAAATGAGCAGTTCTTC. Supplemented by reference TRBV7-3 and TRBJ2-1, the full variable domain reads GAGVSQTPSNKVTEKGKYVELRCDPISGHTALYWYRQSLGQGPEFLIYFQGTGAADDSGLPNDRFFAVRPEGSVSTLKIQRTERGDSAVYLCASSFGRNEQFFGPGTRLTVL.

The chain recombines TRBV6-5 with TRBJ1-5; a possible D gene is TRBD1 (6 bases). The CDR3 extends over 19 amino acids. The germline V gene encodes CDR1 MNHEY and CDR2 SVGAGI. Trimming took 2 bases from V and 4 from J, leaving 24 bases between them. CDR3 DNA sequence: TGTGCCAGCAGTTACCGGGAATCGGGGGGCGGATGGGGTAATCAGCCCCAGCATTTT. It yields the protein CASSYRESGGGWGNQPQHF.

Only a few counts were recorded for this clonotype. The DNA of the CDR3 is TGCGCCAGCAGCTCCCCCAAAAACATTCAGTACTTC. Its translation: CASSSPKNIQYF. The chain couples TRBV5-1 to TRBJ2-4; no clear D gene. The CDR3 sequence is 12 residues long. The germline gives CDR1 SGHRS, CDR2 YFSETQ. Trimming took off 3 bases at V and 2 bases at J, with 3 bases between the two ends.

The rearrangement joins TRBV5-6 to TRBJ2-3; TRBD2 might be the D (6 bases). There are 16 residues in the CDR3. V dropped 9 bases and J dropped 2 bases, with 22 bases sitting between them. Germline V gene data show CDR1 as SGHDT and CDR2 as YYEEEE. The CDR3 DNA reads TGTGCCACTAGAAGAGAGGGACTCCCGCTCACAGATACGCAGTATTTT. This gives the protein CATRREGLPLTDTQYF.